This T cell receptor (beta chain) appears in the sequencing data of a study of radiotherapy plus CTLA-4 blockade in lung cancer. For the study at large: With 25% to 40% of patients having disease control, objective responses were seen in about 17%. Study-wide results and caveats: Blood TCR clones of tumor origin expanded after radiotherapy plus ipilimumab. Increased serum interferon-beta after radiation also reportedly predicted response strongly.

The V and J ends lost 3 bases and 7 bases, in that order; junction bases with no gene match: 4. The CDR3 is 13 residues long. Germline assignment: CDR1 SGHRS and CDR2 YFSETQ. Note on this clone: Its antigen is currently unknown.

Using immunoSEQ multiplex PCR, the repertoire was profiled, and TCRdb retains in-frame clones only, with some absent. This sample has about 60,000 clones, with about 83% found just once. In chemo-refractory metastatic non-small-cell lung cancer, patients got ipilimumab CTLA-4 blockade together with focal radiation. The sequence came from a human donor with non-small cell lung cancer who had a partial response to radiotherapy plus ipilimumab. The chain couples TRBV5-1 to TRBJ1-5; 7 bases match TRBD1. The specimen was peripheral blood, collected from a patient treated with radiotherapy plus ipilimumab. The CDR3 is CASSYTGEQPQHF. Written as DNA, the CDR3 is TGCGCCAGCAGCTATACAGGGGAACAGCCCCAGCATTTT.